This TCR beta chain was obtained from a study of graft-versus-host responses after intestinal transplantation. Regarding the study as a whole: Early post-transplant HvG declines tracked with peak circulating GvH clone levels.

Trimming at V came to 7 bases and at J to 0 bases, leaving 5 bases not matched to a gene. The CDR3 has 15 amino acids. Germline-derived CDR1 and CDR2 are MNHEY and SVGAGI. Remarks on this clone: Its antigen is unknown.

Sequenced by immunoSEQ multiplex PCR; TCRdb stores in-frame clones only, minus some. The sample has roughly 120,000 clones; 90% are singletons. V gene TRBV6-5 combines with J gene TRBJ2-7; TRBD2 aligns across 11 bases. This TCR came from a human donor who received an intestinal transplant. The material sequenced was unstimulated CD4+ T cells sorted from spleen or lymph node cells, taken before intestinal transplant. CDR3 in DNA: TGTGCCAGCACCTTAGCGGGGGGGAGCTCCTACGAGCAGTACTTC. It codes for CASTLAGGSSYEQYF.